This TCR beta chain stems from a study of T cell repertoires in cytomegalovirus infection. Turning to the study itself: Indications came from public TCR beta signatures; they pointed to CMV infection and to a matching HLA type.

Comments on this clonotype: Its antigen remains unidentified.

Trimming pared 1 base from V and 5 bases from J, leaving 12 bases between. CDR3 size: 14 residues. CDR1 and CDR2 from the germline V gene are SGHNT and YYREEE (reference sequence). One entry per CDR3 protein results from TCRdb running MiXCR on the reads. The sample records around 440,000 distinct CDR3 sequences, over 9% being singletons. Notes on the study in general: Pooled public TCR beta family frequency picked out CMV carriers with the relevant HLA. In two of eight donors, the top clonotype was HLA-C-restricted CMV-specific.

The origin of this receptor is a human donor in good health (CMV status not recorded). Some clones in this sample may be carry-over from other donors' samples. The specimen sequenced was PBMCs. The chain employs TRBV5-4 and TRBJ2-5; D gene ambiguous. The DNA for the CDR3 is TGTGCCAGCAGCTTGAACCAATACGTCGAGACCCAGTACTTC. It yields the protein CASSLNQYVETQYF.